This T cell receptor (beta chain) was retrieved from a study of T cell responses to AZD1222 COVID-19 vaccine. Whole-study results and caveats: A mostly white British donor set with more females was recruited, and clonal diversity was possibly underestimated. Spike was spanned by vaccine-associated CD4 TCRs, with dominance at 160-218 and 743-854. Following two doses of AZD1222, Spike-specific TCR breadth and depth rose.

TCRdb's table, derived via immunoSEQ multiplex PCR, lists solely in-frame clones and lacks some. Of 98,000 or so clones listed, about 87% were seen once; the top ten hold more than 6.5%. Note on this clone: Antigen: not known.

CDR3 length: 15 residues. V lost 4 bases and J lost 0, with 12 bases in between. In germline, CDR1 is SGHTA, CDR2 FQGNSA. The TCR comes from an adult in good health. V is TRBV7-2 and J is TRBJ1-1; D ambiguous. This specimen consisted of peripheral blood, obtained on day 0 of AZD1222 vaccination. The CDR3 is CASSSRPVMNTEAFF. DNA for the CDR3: TGTGCCAGCAGCTCCCGACCCGTTATGAACACTGAAGCTTTCTTT.